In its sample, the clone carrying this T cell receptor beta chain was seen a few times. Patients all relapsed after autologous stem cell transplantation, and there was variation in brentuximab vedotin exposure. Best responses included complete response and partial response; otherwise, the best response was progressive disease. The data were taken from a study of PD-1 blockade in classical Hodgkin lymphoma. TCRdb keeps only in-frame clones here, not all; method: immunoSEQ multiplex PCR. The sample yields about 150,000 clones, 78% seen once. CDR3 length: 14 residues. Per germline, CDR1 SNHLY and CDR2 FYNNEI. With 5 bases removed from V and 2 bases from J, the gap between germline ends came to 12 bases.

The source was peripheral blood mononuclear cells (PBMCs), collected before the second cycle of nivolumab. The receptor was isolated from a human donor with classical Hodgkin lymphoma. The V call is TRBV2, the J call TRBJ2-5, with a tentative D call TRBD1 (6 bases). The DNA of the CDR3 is TGTGCCAGCAGTAGGACAGCGCCTCAAGAGACCCAGTACTTC. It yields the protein CASSRTAPQETQYF.